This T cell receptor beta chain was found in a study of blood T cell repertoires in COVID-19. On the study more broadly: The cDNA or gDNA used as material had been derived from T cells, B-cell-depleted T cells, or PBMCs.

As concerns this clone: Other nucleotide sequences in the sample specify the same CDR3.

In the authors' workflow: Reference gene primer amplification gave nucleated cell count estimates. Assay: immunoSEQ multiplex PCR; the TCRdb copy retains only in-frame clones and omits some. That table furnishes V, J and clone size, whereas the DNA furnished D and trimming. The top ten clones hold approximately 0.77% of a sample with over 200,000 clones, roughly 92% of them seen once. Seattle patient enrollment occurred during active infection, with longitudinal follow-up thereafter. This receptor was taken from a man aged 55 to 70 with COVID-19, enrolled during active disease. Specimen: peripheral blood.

CDR3 sequence reads: CASSLTSGSSYNEQFF. The CDR3 bases are TGCGCCAGCAGCTTGACTAGCGGGAGCTCCTACAATGAGCAGTTCTTC. The chain is built from TRBV5-1 and TRBJ2-1, with TRBD2 identical over 11 bases. The V and J ends lost 1 base and 0 bases, in that order; junction bases with no gene match: 0. CDR1 SGHRS and CDR2 YFSETQ come from the germline V gene. This CDR3 has 16 amino acids.